This is a list of T cell receptor beta chains from one sample in a study of radiation and T cells in renal cell carcinoma. Profiling relied on immunoSEQ multiplex PCR, and the TCRdb table lists in-frame clones only, not all of them. The table has roughly 150,000 clones, over 80% seen once. The specimen was blood, collected from a patient whose treatment included radiotherapy and nephrectomy. The receptor set was obtained from a woman aged 45 to 65 with renal cell carcinoma. CDR3s include the opening cysteine and the closing phenylalanine or tryptophan. The order of the fields is clone size, J gene, V gene, CDR3 length, D gene, CDR3 protein, CDR3 DNA. A D gene is named only where the DNA matches it firmly. The size entry is marked missing in some rows and otherwise reads once, few, many or a size class.

. TRBJ2-7 TRBV7-2 16 TRBD2 CASSLEAGGGANEQYF TGTGCCAGCAGCTTAGAGGCCGGCGGGGGGGCCAACGAGCAGTACTTC
. TRBJ1-2 TRBV7-9 16 . CASSPTSLQGNYGYTF TGTGCCAGCAGCCCTACCAGCTTACAGGGTAACTATGGCTACACCTTC
. TRBJ1-6 TRBV11-3 14 . CASSLGGDNSPLHF TGTGCCAGCAGCCTAGGGGGTGATAATTCACCCCTCCACTTT
. TRBJ1-1 TRBV5-6 15 TRBD1 CASSPVGTGETEAFF TGTGCCAGCAGCCCAGTCGGGACAGGGGAAACTGAAGCTTTCTTT
. TRBJ1-3 TRBV9 14 . CASSVRGSGNTIYF TGTGCCAGCAGCGTCAGGGGCTCTGGAAACACCATATATTTT
. TRBJ2-5 TRBV7-9 13 TRBD1 CASTLGQQETQYF TGTGCCAGCACCCTGGGACAGCAAGAGACCCAGTACTTC
. TRBJ1-5 TRBV30 14 . CAWNIRGGNQPQHF TGTGCCTGGAATATCAGGGGAGGAAATCAGCCCCAGCATTTT
once TRBJ2-5 TRBV19 12 . CASSQVQETQYF TGTGCCAGTAGTCAGGTCCAAGAGACCCAGTACTTC
once TRBJ2-2 TRBV7-2 16 TRBD2 CASSLEAGGNTGELFF TGTGCCAGCAGCTTAGAAGCGGGGGGGAACACCGGGGAGCTGTTTTTT
. TRBJ2-2 TRBV4-1 14 . CASSQAGNTGELFF TGCGCCAGCAGCCAAGCGGGGAACACCGGGGAGCTGTTTTTT
. TRBJ1-4 TRBV5-1 14 . CASSSDGGNEKLFF TGCGCCAGCAGCTCCGATGGGGGGAATGAAAAACTGTTTTTT
. TRBJ1-1 TRBV10-3 15 . CAISERGAGITEAFF TGTGCCATCAGTGAGCGGGGGGCAGGGATTACTGAAGCTTTCTTT
. TRBJ2-1 TRBV6-5 13 . CASIELGSGEQFF TGTGCCAGCATCGAACTCGGATCGGGTGAGCAGTTCTTC
few TRBJ1-1 TRBV2 14 TRBD1 CASSVQGRNTEAFF TGTGCCAGCAGTGTACAGGGGAGGAACACTGAAGCTTTCTTT
. TRBJ2-5 TRBV6-1 13 . CASSWADQETQYF TGTGCCAGCAGTTGGGCGGACCAAGAGACCCAGTACTTC
. TRBJ1-6 TRBV14 15 TRBD1 CASSQYRGYNSPLHF TGTGCCAGCAGCCAATACAGGGGCTATAATTCACCCCTCCACTTT